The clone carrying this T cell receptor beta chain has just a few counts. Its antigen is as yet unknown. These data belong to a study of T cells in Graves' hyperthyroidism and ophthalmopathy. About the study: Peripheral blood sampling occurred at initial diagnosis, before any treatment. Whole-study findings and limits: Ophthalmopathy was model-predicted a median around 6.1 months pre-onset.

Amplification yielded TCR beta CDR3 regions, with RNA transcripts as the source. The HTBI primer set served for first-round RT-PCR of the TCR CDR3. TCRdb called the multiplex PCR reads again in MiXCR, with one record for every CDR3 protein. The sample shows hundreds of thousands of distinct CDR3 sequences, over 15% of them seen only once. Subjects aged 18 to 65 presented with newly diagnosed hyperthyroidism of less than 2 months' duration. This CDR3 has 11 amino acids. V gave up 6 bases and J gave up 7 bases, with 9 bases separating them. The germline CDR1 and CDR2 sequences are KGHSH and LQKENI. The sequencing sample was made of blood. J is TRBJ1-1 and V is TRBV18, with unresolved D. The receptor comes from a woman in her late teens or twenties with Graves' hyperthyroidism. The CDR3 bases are TGTGCCAGCTCTCGGGATGATGAAGCTTTCTTT. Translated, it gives CASSRDDEAFF.